These 17 T cell receptor beta chains were sequenced from one sample in a study of tumor-infiltrating lymphocytes in localized non-small cell lung cancer. Clones were sequenced by immunoSEQ multiplex PCR, and TCRdb holds only the in-frame ones, with some missing. This table holds about 12,000 clones, roughly 66% found once. The source material was uninvolved lung tissue not adjacent to the tumor. The origin of the receptors is a human donor with non-small cell lung cancer.

The chain links TRBV5-4 to TRBJ2-1; 10 bases align to TRBD2. V shed 3 bases and J 7 bases; nucleotides not matched to a gene: 13. This CDR3 contains 17 residues. In germline, CDR1 is SGHNT, CDR2 YYREEE (reference sequence). CDR3 amino acids: CASSSRTSGPIKNEQFF. In DNA form, the CDR3 reads TGTGCCAGCAGCTCCCGGACTAGCGGACCTATTAAGAATGAGCAGTTCTTC. Combining the CDR3 with reference TRBV5-4 and TRBJ2-1 gives the whole variable domain ETGVTQSPTHLIKTRGQQVTLRCSSQSGHNTVSWYQQALGQGPQFIFQYYREEENGRGNFPPRFSGLQFPNYSSELNVNALELDDSALYLCASSSRTSGPIKNEQFFGPGTRLTVL.

This clone was counted a single time. This chain connects TRBV7-1 to TRBJ2-3, with 8 bases fitting TRBD1. TRBV7-1 is annotated as an ORF whose role is uncertain. The CDR3 is 16 residues long. V trimming: 5 bases; J trimming: 3 bases; junction bases outside the gene matches: 10. CDR3 in amino acids: CASSMTGAYVTDTQYF. In DNA, the CDR3 is TGTGCCAGCAGCATGACAGGGGCGTATGTGACAGATACGCAGTATTTT.

As DNA, the CDR3 is TGTGCCAGCAGCGGGGGAGGGAAGCAGCCCCAGCATTTT. Amino acid sequence: CASSGGGKQPQHF. This chain uses TRBV9 with TRBJ1-5; D is ambiguous. V was clipped by 3 bases and J by 7 bases, with 11 bases between them. Germline V CDR1 and CDR2: SGDLS, YYNGEE. The CDR3 extends over 13 amino acids. Based on the CDR3 plus reference TRBV9 and TRBJ1-5, the full variable domain is DSGVTQTPKHLITATGQRVTLRCSPRSGDLSVYWYQQSLDQGLQFLIQYYNGEERAKGNILERFSAQQFPDLHSELNLSSLELGDSALYFCASSGGGKQPQHFGDGTRLSIL.

CDR3 region: CASSLVGGSYEQYF. The DNA for the CDR3 is TGTGCCAGCAGCTTAGTAGGGGGCTCCTACGAGCAGTACTTC. The genes are TRBV7-2 and TRBJ2-7, with a tentative D call TRBD1 (6 bases). The CDR3 has 14 residues. In germline, CDR1 is SGHTA, CDR2 FQGNSA. The ends were cut back, 1 base at V and 0 bases at J, with 7 bases in the middle. The variable domain in full, with the rest retrieved from reference TRBV7-2 and TRBJ2-7, is GAGVSQSPSNKVTEKGKDVELRCDPISGHTALYWYRQSLGQGLEFLIYFQGNSAPDKSGLPSDRFSAERTGGSVSTLTIQRTQQEDSAVYLCASSLVGGSYEQYFGPGTRLTVT.

The CDR3 bases are TGTGCCAGCAGCAAGATGGACAGCTTCTACGAGCAGTACTTC. It is translated as CASSKMDSFYEQYF. The V gene is TRBV2, the J gene TRBJ2-7; weak D call: TRBD1 (6 bases). CDR1 is SNHLY and CDR2 is FYNNEI in the germline V gene. The CDR3 length is 14 residues. Between the trimmed V and J ends, which lost 6 bases and 3 bases, there was a span of 15 bases.

This clone has a handful of counts. The rearrangement uses TRBV21-1 and TRBJ2-1; the tabulated D call, TRBD1, remains unverified against the DNA. TRBV21-1 has pseudogene status. The CDR3 has 16 amino acids. In nucleotides, the CDR3 is TGTGCCAGCAGCAAAAAGACAGGGGGCTCCTACAATGAGCAGTTCTTC. Translation: CASSKKTGGSYNEQFF.

The genes are TRBV6-6 and TRBJ1-5; 7 nucleotides line up with TRBD1. The CDR3 consists of 14 residues. The V gene's germline CDR1 is MNHNY and CDR2 SVGAGI (reference sequence). V was clipped by 7 bases and J by 2 bases; unmatched bases: 5. The CDR3 DNA sequence: TGTGCCAGCAAACAGGGGACAGGCAATCAGCCCCAGCATTTT. It codes for CASKQGTGNQPQHF.

This clone was seen once. The chain links TRBV5-4 to TRBJ2-2, with D possibly being TRBD1 (6 bases). Per the germline V gene, CDR1 is SGHNT and CDR2 is YYREEE (reference sequence). Trimming cost V 3 bases and J 1 base, with 7 bases left between them. The CDR3 is 14 amino acids. The chain's CDR3 is CASSWGQNTGELFF. The CDR3, as DNA: TGTGCCAGCAGCTGGGGACAGAACACCGGGGAGCTGTTTTTT.

The CDR3 is CASRNYGTQETQYF. For the CDR3, the DNA is TGTGCCAGCAGGAACTACGGGACCCAAGAGACCCAGTACTTC. The chain recombines TRBV6-5 with TRBJ2-5; D possibly uses TRBD1 or TRBD2 (5 bases each). Trimming cost V 6 bases and J 1 base, with 12 bases left between them. The CDR3 is 14 residues long. The germline V gene encodes CDR1 MNHEY and CDR2 SVGAGI.

In its sample, this clone ranks as medium-sized. The rearrangement links TRBV19 to TRBJ2-5; D may be TRBD1 (5 bases). Germline lookup yields CDR1 LNHDA and CDR2 SQIVND (reference sequence). The CDR3 spans 13 residues. The V and J ends lost 5 bases and 2 bases respectively, with 9 bases between them. CDR3 bases: TGTGCCAGTAGTGTCCGACAGCAAGAGACCCAGTACTTC. Translation: CASSVRQQETQYF.

The rearrangement uses TRBV5-4 and TRBJ2-1; TRBD2 agrees at 9 bases. Germline lookup yields CDR1 SGHNT and CDR2 YYREEE (reference sequence). V was clipped by 3 bases and J by 5 bases; unmatched bases: 6. The CDR3 is 15 residues long. In DNA, the CDR3 is TGTGCCAGCAGCTCAGGACTAGCGCGGGACAATGAGCAGTTCTTC. This translates into CASSSGLARDNEQFF.

Relative to its sample, this clone is medium-sized (0.01 to 0.1%). The V call is TRBV5-1, the J call TRBJ2-7; D remains ambiguous. CDR1 is SGHRS, CDR2 YFSETQ, per germline. V lost 0 bases and J lost 2, with 6 bases in between. The CDR3 is 13 residues long. The CDR3 spells CASSLVATYEQYF. The CDR3 DNA is TGCGCCAGCAGCTTGGTGGCGACCTACGAGCAGTACTTC.

Here the CDR3 DNA reads TGCGCCAGCAGCCAAGGGGTGGGGGACCCCTCCGAGCAGTACTTC. This sequence encodes CASSQGVGDPSEQYF. V usage is TRBV4-3 and J usage is TRBJ2-7; D could derive from TRBD1 or TRBD2 (5 bases each). CDR3 length: 15 residues. With 1 base removed from V and 6 bases from J, the gap between germline ends came to 16 bases. The germline gives CDR1 LGHNA, CDR2 YSLEER.

This rearrangement joins TRBV6-4 to TRBJ2-1, with 8 bases fitting TRBD1. Germline CDR1 MRHNA, CDR2 SNTAGT. This CDR3 is 14 amino acids long. With 5 bases clipped from V and 5 bases from J, the junction kept 5 bases outside the gene matches. CDR3 DNA: TGTGCCAGCAGTCCGGGACAGGCCAACAATGAGCAGTTCTTC. This sequence encodes CASSPGQANNEQFF.

This chain links TRBV27 with TRBJ2-2, with 8 nucleotides matching TRBD1. CDR3 length equals 14 residues. V was pared by 7 bases and J by 6 bases, with 7 bases of the junction left unmatched. In germline, CDR1 is MNHEY, CDR2 SMNVEV (reference sequence). Written as DNA, the CDR3 is TGTGCCAGCACCGGGACAGGCCCGCCCGGGGAGCTGTTTTTT. It specifies CASTGTGPPGELFF.

The V gene is TRBV9, the J gene TRBJ2-3, with TRBD2 identical over 11 bases. The V segment lost 4 bases and the J segment 0 bases; nucleotides outside the gene matches: 7. The CDR3 is 17 amino acids. Germline CDR1 reads SGDLS; CDR2 reads YYNGEE. CDR3 loop: CASSPRTSGSSTDTQYF. DNA for the CDR3: TGTGCCAGCAGCCCCCGGACTAGCGGGTCTAGCACAGATACGCAGTATTTT.

The chain joins TRBV5-1 to TRBJ2-1, with 12 bases identical to TRBD2. In germline, CDR1 is SGHRS, CDR2 YFSETQ. V trimming: 3 bases; J trimming: 5 bases; junction bases outside the gene matches: 0. This CDR3 is built from 14 residues. CDR3 residues: CASSWTSGNNEQFF. Here the CDR3 DNA reads TGCGCCAGCAGCTGGACTAGCGGGAACAATGAGCAGTTCTTC.